Listed below are T cell receptor beta chains from one sample, sequenced in a study of blood T cell repertoires in COVID-19. The method was immunoSEQ multiplex PCR; TCRdb's version includes in-frame clones alone and lacks a portion of them. The table has a few hundred thousand clones, 75% to 90% seen once; the top ten hold roughly 4%. The sequencing input was PBMCs or T cells enriched from blood (not recorded which). Receptor source: a woman younger than 45 who had been exposed to COVID-19. Both conserved end residues are part of each CDR3. D genes are given only for firm matches. Some rows have no size entry. The others give once, few or many, or a class for an expanded clone.

j_call clone_size v_call cdr3_length d_call cdr3_nt cdr3_aa
TRBJ2-3 NA TRBV19 15 NA TGTGCCAGTAGTTCACGGCGGGATTTAACAGATACGCAGTATTTT CASSSRRDLTDTQYF
TRBJ2-3 NA TRBV24-1 13 NA TGTGCCACCAGTCACTACAGCACAGATACGCAGTATTTT CATSHYSTDTQYF
TRBJ1-5 NA TRBV5-8 17 NA TGTGCCAGCAGCTGGGCTCCGGGGAGGAGCGGCAATCAGCCCCAGCATTTT CASSWAPGRSGNQPQHF
TRBJ1-1 NA TRBV27 16 TRBD1 TGTGCCAGCAGTTTATCGTATGGACAGGGGCTCCCTGAAGCTTTCTTT CASSLSYGQGLPEAFF
TRBJ2-6 NA TRBV15 17 TRBD1 TGTGCCACCAGCAAAGGGACAGGGAACTCTGGGGCCAACGTCCTGACTTTC CATSKGTGNSGANVLTF
TRBJ1-1 NA TRBV3-1/TRBV3-2 13 NA TGTGCCAGCAGCCAGTCCGGGAACACTGAAGCTTTCTTT CASSQSGNTEAFF
TRBJ1-5 NA TRBV27 14 TRBD1 TGTGCCAGCAGTCTGACAGGGAACAATCAGCCCCAGCATTTT CASSLTGNNQPQHF
TRBJ1-1 NA TRBV6-5 14 NA TGTGCCAGCACCCAACCCGGGGGGCCGGGGCAAGCTTTCTTT CASTQPGGPGQAFF
TRBJ2-3 NA TRBV7-9 15 NA TGTGCCAGCAGCTTAGCGGGCCAGGGCACAGATACGCAGTATTTT CASSLAGQGTDTQYF
TRBJ1-1 few TRBV19 15 TRBD1 TGTGCCAGTAGTATAAAGGGACAGTTGAACACTGAAGCTTTCTTT CASSIKGQLNTEAFF
TRBJ1-1 NA TRBV29-1 10 NA TGCAGCGTGGCGTCCCCGGGGGCTTTCTTT CSVASPGAFF
TRBJ1-1 NA TRBV9 12 NA TGTGCCAGCAGCCGGGGGGGCACTGAAGCTTTCTTT CASSRGGTEAFF
TRBJ1-4 NA TRBV29-1 13 TRBD1 TGCAGCGTTGTTTGGACAGGGGAGGGAAAACTGTTTTTT CSVVWTGEGKLFF
TRBJ2-2 NA TRBV11-2 17 NA TGTGCCAGCAGCTCGCGGTTCGGTCGGGGGGCAAACGGGGAGCTGTTTTTT CASSSRFGRGANGELFF
TRBJ2-2 once TRBV2 15 NA TGTGCCAGCAGACAGGGGACTAGAGACACCGGGGAGCTGTTTTTT CASRQGTRDTGELFF
TRBJ2-2 NA TRBV9 14 NA TGTGCCAGCAGCGTCCAGATGAACACCGGGGAGCTGTTTTTT CASSVQMNTGELFF
TRBJ1-2 NA TRBV7-8 16 TRBD1 TGTGCCAGCAGCTTAGTCGGGACAGGGTTTATAATGGGCTACACCTTC CASSLVGTGFIMGYTF
TRBJ1-2 NA TRBV2 14 NA TGTGCCAGCAGTGAAGCAGGGAGAAACTATGGCTACACCTTC CASSEAGRNYGYTF
TRBJ2-5 NA TRBV27 19 TRBD1 TGTGCCAGCAGTTCCCGAATAATGCGAGGGGGCCCCTACCAAGAGACCCAGTACTTC CASSSRIMRGGPYQETQYF
TRBJ2-3 NA TRBV7-2 13 TRBD2 TGTGCCAGCAGTACGGGGACTACCTTGCCTGGGAATTTT CASSTGTTLPGNF
TRBJ1-2 NA TRBV12-3/TRBV12-4 13 NA TGTGCCAGCAGTCCACAGGGAGACTATGGCTACACCTTC CASSPQGDYGYTF
TRBJ1-3 NA TRBV5-1 15 NA TGCGCCAGCAGCGAAGCAGGGGTTTCTGGAAACACCATATATTTT CASSEAGVSGNTIYF